This T cell receptor (beta chain) was observed in a study of control samples from healthy donors and cancer patients. This table comes from immunoSEQ multiplex PCR, and its TCRdb copy is limited to in-frame clones, with some not included. The top ten clones hold more than 1.3% of a sample with 200,000 to 250,000 clones, 85% to 95% of them seen once. The V end lost 0 bases, the J end lost 2 bases, and 7 bases lay between the germline ends. Looked up from germline, CDR1 is SGHNT and CDR2 is YENEEA. This CDR3 comprises 14 residues. The source is a man aged 50 to 59 in good health. The chain employs TRBV11-3 and TRBJ1-2; the D is unclear. The sequenced sample was blood. The CDR3 DNA reads TGTGCCAGCAGCTTAGAACCCGGGAACTATGGCTACACCTTC. This codes for CASSLEPGNYGYTF.